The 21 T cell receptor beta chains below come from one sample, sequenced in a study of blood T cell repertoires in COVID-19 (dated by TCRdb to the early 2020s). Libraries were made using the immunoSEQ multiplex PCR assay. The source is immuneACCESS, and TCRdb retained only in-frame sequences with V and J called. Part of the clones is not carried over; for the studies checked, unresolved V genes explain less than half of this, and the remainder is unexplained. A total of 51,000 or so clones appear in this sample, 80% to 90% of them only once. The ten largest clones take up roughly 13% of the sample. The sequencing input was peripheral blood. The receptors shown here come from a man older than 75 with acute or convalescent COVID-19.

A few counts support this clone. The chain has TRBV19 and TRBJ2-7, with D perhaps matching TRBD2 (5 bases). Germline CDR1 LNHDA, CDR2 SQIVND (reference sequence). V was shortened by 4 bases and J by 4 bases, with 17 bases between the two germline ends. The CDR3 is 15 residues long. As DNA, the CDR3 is TGTGCCAGTAGTAGCCCCGGGAAGAACACGTACGAGCAGTACTTC. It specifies CASSSPGKNTYEQYF. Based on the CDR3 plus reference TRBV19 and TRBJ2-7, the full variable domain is DGGITQSPKYLFRKEGQNVTLSCEQNLNHDAMYWYRQDPGQGLRLIYYSQIVNDFQKGDIAEGYSVSREKKESFPLTVTSAQKNPTAFYLCASSSPGKNTYEQYFGPGTRLTVT.

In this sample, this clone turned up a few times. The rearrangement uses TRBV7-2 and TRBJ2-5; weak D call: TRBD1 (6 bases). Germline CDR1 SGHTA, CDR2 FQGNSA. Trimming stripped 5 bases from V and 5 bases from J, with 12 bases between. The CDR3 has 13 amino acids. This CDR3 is CASSPGDWETQYF. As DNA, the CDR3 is TGTGCCAGCAGCCCAGGGGATTGGGAGACCCAGTACTTC.

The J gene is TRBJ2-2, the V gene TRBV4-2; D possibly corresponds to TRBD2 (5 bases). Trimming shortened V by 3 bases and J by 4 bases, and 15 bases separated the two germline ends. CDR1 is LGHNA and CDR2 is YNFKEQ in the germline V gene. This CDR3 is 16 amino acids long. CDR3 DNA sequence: TGTGCCAGCAGCCACCAAGGGTCGGCGGGCACCGGGGAGCTGTTTTTT. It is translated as CASSHQGSAGTGELFF.

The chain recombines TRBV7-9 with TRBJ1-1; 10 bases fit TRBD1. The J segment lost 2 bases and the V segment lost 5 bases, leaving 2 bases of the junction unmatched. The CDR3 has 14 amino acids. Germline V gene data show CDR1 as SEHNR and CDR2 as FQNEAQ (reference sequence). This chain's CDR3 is CASSVTGGNTEAFF. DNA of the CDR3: TGTGCCAGCAGCGTGACAGGGGGCAACACTGAAGCTTTCTTT.

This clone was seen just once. The CDR3 spells CASSQESGGSKYEQYF. For the CDR3, the DNA is TGTGCCAGCAGCCAAGAATCGGGGGGATCGAAGTACGAGCAGTACTTC. The chain uses TRBV4-2 and TRBJ2-7; 7 positions match TRBD2. V dropped 0 bases and J dropped 4; count of bases not matched to a gene: 9. The CDR3 consists of 16 residues. Germline loops: CDR1 LGHNA, CDR2 YNFKEQ.

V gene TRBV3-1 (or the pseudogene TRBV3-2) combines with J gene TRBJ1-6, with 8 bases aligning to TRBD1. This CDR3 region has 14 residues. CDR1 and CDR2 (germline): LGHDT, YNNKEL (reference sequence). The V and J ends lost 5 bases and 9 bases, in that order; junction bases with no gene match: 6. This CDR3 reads CASSSTGESSPLHF. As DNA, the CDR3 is TGTGCCAGCAGCTCGACAGGGGAGAGTTCACCCCTCCACTTT.

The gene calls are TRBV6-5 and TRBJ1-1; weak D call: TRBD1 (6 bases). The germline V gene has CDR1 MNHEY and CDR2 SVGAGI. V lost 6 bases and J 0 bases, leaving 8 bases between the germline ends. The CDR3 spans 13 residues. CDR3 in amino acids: CASRRGMNTEAFF. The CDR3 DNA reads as TGTGCCAGCAGAAGGGGGATGAACACTGAAGCTTTCTTT.

CDR3 protein: CASSEWGSGGSTDTQYF. CDR3 coding DNA: TGTGCCAGCAGTGAATGGGGAAGCGGGGGGTCCACAGATACGCAGTATTTT. The V call is TRBV6-1, the J call TRBJ2-3; 9 nucleotides line up with TRBD2. The V gene's germline CDR1 is MNHNS and CDR2 SASEGT. The CDR3 length is 17 residues. Germline trimming cut 2 bases from V and 2 bases from J; bases unmatched to any gene: 8.

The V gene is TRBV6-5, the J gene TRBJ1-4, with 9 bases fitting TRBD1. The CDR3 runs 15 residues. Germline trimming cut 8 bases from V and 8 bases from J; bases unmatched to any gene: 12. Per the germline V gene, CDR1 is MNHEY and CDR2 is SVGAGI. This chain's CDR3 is CASARWDRDEEKLFF. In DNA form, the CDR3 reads TGTGCCAGCGCCCGGTGGGACAGGGACGAGGAAAAACTGTTTTTT.

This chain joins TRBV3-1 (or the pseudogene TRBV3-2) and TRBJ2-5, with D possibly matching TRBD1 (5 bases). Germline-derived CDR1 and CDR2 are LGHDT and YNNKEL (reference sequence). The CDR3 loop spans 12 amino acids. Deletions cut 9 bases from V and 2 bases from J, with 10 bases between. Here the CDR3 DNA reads TGTGCCAGTTCTAGGGGTCAAGAGACCCAGTACTTC. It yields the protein CASSRGQETQYF.

The CDR3 nucleotides are TGTGCCAGCAGTTTGCGGAGACAGGGGGCTAACTATGGCTACACCTTC. This encodes CASSLRRQGANYGYTF. This sequence joins TRBV28 and TRBJ1-2; TRBD1 agrees at 9 bases. This CDR3 is 16 amino acids long. Germline CDR1 is MDHEN and CDR2 is SYDVKM. The V and J ends lost 3 bases and 0 bases, in that order; junction bases with no gene match: 5.

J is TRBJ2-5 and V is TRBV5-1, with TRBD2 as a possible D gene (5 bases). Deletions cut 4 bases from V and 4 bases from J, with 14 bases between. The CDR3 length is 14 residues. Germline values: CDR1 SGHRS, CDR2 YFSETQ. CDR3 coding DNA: TGCGCCAGCAGCCTGGAACTAGGAGGAGAGACCCAGTACTTC. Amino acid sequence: CASSLELGGETQYF.

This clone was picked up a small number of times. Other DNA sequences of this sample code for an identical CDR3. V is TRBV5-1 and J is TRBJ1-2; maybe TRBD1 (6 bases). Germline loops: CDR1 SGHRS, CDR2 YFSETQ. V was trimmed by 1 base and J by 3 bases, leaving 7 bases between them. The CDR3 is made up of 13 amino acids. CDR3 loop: CASSLSGDYGYTF. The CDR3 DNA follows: TGCGCCAGCAGCTTGTCAGGGGACTATGGCTACACCTTC.

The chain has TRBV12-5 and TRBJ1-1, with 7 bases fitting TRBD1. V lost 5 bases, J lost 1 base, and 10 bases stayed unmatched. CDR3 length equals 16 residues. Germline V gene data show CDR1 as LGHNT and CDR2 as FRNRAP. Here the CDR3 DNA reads TGTGCTAGTGGTAAACAGGGGAGTAAGGAGAACACTGAAGCTTTCTTT. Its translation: CASGKQGSKENTEAFF.

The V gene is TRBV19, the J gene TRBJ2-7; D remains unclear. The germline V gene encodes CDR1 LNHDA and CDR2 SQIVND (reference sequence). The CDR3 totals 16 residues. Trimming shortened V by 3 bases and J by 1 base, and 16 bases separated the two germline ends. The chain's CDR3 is CASSISSLRQSYEQYF. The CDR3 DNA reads TGTGCCAGTAGTATTTCCTCCTTGCGGCAGTCCTACGAGCAGTACTTC.

The CDR3 DNA sequence: TGTGCCAGCAGCCCATCTCTAGGCGACGAGCAGTACTTC. Translation: CASSPSLGDEQYF. The V and J genes are TRBV4-2 and TRBJ2-7, with D unresolved. V was clipped by 4 bases and J by 5 bases, with 12 bases between them. CDR1 is LGHNA, CDR2 YNFKEQ, per germline. The CDR3 sequence is 13 residues long.

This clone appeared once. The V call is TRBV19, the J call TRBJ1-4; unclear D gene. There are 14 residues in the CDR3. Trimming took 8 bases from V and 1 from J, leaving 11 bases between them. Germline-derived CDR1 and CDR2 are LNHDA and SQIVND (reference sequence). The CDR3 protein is CASRRELTNEKLFF. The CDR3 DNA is TGTGCCAGTCGCCGGGAATTAACTAATGAAAAACTGTTTTTT.

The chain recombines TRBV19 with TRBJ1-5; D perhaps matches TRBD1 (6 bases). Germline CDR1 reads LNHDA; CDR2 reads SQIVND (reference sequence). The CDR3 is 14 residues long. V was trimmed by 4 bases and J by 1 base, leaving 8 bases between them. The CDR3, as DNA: TGTGCCAGTAGTACAGGACAGAGCAATCAGCCCCAGCATTTT. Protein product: CASSTGQSNQPQHF.

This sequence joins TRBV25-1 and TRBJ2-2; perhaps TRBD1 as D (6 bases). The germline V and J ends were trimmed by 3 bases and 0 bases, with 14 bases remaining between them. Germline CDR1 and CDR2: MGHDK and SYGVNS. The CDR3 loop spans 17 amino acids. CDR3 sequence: CASSEGWGLANTGELFF. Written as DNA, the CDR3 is TGTGCCAGCAGTGAGGGCTGGGGGCTAGCGAACACCGGGGAGCTGTTTTTT.

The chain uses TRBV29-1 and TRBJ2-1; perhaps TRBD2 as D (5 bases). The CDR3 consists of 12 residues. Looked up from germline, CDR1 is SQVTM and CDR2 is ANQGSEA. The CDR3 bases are TGCGGAGGAACGGTTATAGGTAATGAGCAGTTCTTC. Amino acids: CGGTVIGNEQFF.

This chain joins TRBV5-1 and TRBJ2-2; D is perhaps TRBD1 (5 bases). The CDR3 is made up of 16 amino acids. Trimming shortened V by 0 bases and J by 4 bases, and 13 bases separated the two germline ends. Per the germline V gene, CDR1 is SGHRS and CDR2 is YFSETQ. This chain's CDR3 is CASSLAPGQTTGELFF. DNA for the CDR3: TGCGCCAGCAGCTTGGCCCCAGGGCAAACCACCGGGGAGCTGTTTTTT.